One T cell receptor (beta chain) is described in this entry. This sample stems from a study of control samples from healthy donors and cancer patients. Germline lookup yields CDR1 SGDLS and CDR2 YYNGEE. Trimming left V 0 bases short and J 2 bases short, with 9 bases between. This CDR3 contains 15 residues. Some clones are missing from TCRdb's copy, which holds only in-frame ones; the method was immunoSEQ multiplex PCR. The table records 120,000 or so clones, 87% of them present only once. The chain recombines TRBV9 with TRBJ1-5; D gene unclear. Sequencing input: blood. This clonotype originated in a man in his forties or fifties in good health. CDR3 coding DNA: TGTGCCAGCAGCGTAGGGGGTGGGGGCAATCAGCCCCAGCATTTT. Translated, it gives CASSVGGGGNQPQHF.